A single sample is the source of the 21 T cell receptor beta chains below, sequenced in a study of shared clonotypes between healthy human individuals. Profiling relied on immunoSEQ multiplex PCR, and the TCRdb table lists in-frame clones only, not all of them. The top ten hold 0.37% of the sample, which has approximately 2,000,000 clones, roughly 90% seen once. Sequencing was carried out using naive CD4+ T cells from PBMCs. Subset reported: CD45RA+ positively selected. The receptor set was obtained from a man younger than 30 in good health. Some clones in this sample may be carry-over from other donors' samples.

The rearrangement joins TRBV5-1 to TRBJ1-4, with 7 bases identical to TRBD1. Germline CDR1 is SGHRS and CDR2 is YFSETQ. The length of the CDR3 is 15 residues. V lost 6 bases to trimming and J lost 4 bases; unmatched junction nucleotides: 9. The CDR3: CASTMEDRDNEKLFF. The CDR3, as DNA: TGCGCCAGCACCATGGAAGACAGGGATAATGAAAAACTGTTTTTT. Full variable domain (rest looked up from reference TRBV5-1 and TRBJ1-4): KAGVTQTPRYLIKTRGQQVTLSCSPISGHRSVSWYQQTPGQGLQFLFEYFSETQRNKGNFPGRFSGRQFSNSRSEMNVSTLELGDSALYLCASTMEDRDNEKLFFGSGTQLSVL.

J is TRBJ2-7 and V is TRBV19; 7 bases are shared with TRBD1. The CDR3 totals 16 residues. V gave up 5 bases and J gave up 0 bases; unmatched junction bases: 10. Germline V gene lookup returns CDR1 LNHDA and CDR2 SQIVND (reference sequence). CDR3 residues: CASSWDSSLSSYEQYF. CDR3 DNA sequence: TGTGCCAGTAGTTGGGACAGCTCATTGAGCTCCTACGAGCAGTACTTC.

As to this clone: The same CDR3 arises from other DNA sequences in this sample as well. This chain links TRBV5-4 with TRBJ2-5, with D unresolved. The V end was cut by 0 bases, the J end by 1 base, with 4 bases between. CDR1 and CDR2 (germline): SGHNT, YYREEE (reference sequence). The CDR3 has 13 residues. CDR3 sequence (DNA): TGTGCCAGCAGCTTGGGGGTCCAAGAGACCCAGTACTTC. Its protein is CASSLGVQETQYF.

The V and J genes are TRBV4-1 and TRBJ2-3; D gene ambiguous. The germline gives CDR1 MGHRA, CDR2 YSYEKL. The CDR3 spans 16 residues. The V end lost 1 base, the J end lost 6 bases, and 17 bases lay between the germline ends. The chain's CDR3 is CASSQGPTVPLDTQYF. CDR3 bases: TGCGCCAGCAGCCAAGGACCCACAGTTCCTTTGGATACGCAGTATTTT.

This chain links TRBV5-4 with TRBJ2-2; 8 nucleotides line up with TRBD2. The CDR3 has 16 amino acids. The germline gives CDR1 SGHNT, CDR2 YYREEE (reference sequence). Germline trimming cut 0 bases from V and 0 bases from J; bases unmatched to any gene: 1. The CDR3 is CASSLAGLANTGELFF. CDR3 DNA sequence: TGTGCCAGCAGCTTGGCGGGACTAGCGAACACCGGGGAGCTGTTTTTT. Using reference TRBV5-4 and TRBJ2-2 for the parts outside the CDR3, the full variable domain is ETGVTQSPTHLIKTRGQQVTLRCSSQSGHNTVSWYQQALGQGPQFIFQYYREEENGRGNFPPRFSGLQFPNYSSELNVNALELDDSALYLCASSLAGLANTGELFFGEGSRLTVL.

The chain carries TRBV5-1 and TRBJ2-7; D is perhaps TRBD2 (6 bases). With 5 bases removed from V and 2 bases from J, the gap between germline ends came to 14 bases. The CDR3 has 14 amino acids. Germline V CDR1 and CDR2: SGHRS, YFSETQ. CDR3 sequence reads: CASRLITSTYEQYF. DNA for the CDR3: TGCGCCAGCAGGTTGATAACTAGCACCTACGAGCAGTACTTC.

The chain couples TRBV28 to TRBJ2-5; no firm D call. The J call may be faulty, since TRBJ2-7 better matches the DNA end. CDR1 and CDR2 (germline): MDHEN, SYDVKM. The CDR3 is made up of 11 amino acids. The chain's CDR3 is CASRTRDEQYF. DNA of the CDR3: TGTGCCAGCAGGACCCGCGACGAGCAGTACTTC.

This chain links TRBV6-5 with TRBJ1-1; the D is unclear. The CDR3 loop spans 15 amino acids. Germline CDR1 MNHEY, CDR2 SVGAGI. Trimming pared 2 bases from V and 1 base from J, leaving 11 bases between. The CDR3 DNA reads TGTGCCAGCAGTTACGGGCTACAGACGAACACTGAAGCTTTCTTT. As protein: CASSYGLQTNTEAFF.

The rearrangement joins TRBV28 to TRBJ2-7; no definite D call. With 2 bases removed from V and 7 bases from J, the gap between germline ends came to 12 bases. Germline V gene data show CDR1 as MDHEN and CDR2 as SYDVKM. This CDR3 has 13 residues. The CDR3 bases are TGTGCCAGCAGTTTAGGTGGTTTTCTAGAGCAGTACTTC. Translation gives CASSLGGFLEQYF.

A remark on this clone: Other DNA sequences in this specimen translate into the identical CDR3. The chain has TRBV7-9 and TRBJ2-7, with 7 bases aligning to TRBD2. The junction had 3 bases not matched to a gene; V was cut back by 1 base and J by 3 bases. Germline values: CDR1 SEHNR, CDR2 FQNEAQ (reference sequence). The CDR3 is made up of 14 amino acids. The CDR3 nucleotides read TGTGCCAGCAGCTTAGGGGGCGGGAGCTACGAGCAGTACTTC. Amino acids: CASSLGGGSYEQYF.

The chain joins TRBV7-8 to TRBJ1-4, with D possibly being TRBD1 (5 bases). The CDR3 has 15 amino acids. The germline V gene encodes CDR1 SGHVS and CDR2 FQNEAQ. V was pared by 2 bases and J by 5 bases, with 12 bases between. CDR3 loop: CASSLSRALNEKLFF. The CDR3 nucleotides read TGTGCCAGCAGCTTAAGCAGGGCATTGAATGAAAAACTGTTTTTT.

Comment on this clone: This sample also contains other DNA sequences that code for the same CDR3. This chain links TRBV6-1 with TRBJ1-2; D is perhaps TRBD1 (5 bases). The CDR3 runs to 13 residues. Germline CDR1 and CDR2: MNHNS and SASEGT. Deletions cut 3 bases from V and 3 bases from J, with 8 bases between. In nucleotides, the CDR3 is TGTGCCAGCAGTGAGAGAGGGGACTATGGCTACACCTTC. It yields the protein CASSERGDYGYTF.

This CDR3 reads CASSITGRSNGYTF. CDR3 in DNA: TGTGCCAGTAGTATTACAGGTCGCTCAAATGGCTACACCTTC. This chain links TRBV19 with TRBJ1-2; a possible D gene is TRBD1 (5 bases). The V gene's germline CDR1 is LNHDA and CDR2 SQIVND (reference sequence). V was cut by 3 bases and J by 6 bases, with 14 bases left in between. The CDR3 runs 14 residues.

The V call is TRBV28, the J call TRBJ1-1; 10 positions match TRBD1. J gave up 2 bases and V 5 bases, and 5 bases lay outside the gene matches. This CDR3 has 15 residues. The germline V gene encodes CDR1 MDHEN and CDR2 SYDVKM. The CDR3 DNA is TGTGCCAGCAGTCCCTCGACAGGGGGCAACACTGAAGCTTTCTTT. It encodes CASSPSTGGNTEAFF.

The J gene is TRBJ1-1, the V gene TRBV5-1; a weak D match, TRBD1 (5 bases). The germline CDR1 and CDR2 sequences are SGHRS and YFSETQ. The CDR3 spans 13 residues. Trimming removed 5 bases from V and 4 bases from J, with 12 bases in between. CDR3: CASREGRGTEAFF. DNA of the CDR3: TGCGCCAGCAGAGAGGGAAGGGGCACTGAAGCTTTCTTT.

CDR3 sequence reads: CASREDRLYGYTF. In DNA form, the CDR3 reads TGTGCCAGCAGGGAGGACAGGCTCTATGGCTACACCTTC. The rearrangement uses TRBV2 and TRBJ1-2, with 7 bases that match TRBD1. From germline, CDR1 is SNHLY and CDR2 FYNNEI. The CDR3 is made up of 13 amino acids. The junction had 5 bases not matched to a gene; V was cut back by 6 bases and J by 4 bases. The full variable domain, with the rest looked up from reference TRBV2 and TRBJ1-2, is EPEVTQTPSHQVTQMGQEVILRCVPISNHLYFYWYRQILGQKVEFLVSFYNNEISEKSEIFDDQFSVERPDGSNFTLKIRSTKLEDSAMYFCASREDRLYGYTFGSGTRLTVV.

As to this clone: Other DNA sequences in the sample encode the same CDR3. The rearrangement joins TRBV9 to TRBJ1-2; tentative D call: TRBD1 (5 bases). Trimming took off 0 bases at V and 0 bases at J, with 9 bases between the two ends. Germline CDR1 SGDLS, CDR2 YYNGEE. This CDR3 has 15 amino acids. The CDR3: CASSVVGTANYGYTF. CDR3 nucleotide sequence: TGTGCCAGCAGCGTAGTAGGGACTGCTAACTATGGCTACACCTTC.

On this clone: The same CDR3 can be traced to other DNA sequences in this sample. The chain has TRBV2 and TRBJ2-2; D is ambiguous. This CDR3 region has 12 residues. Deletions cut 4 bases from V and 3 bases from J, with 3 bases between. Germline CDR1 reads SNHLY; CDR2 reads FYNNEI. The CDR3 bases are TGTGCCAGCAGTGTTTACACCGGGGAGCTGTTTTTT. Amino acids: CASSVYTGELFF.

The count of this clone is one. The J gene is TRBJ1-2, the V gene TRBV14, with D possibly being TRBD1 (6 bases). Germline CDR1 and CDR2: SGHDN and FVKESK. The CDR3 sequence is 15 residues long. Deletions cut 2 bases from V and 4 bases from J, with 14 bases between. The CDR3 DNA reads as TGTGCCAGCAGCCAACACAGGGATGTGAGCTATGGCTACACCTTC. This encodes CASSQHRDVSYGYTF.

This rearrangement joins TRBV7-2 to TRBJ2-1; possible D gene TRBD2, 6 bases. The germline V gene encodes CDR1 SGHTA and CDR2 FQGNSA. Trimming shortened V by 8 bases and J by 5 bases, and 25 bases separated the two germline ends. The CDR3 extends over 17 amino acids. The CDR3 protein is CASYQGLLRGTNNEQFF. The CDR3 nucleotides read TGTGCCAGCTACCAGGGCCTTCTTCGGGGGACCAACAATGAGCAGTTCTTC.

As DNA, the CDR3 is TGTGCCAGCAGTGAAGGGACAGCCGGCTCTGGAAACACCATATATTTT. This translates into CASSEGTAGSGNTIYF. J is TRBJ1-3 and V is TRBV6-1, with a possible D match to TRBD1 (6 bases). Germline assignment: CDR1 MNHNS and CDR2 SASEGT. Trimming cost V 1 base and J 0 bases, with 10 bases left between them. This CDR3 has 16 amino acids.